This T cell receptor beta chain was recorded in a study of CD8+ T cells in alopecia areata. The sample's treatment: oral pan-JAK inhibitor, 5-10 mg twice daily. Lesional scalp punch biopsies and peripheral blood came from alopecia areata patients. Germline V CDR1 and CDR2: SGHDN, FVKESK. V shed 0 bases and J shed 7 bases, with 3 bases lying between them. The CDR3 is made up of 11 amino acids. Reverse transcription of extracted RNA yielded cDNA, which provided the sequencing template. The data were produced by immunoSEQ multiplex PCR, yet TCRdb's version contains in-frame clones alone and is incomplete. The table includes a few hundred thousand clones, approximately 47% detected once.

The sequencing used CD4+ T cells sorted from blood, collected at approximately week 36, from a patient treated with tofacitinib. V is TRBV14 and J is TRBJ1-2; D is unresolved. This TCR was sampled from a human donor with alopecia areata. The CDR3 DNA sequence: TGTGCCAGCAGCCAAGATTCTGGCTACACCTTC. Its protein product is CASSQDSGYTF. The full variable domain, its missing parts supplied by reference TRBV14 and TRBJ1-2, is EAGVTQFPSHSVIEKGQTVTLRCDPISGHDNLYWYRRVMGKEIKFLLHFVKESKQDESGMPNNRFLAERTGGTYSTLKVQPAELEDSGVYFCASSQDSGYTFGSGTRLTVV.